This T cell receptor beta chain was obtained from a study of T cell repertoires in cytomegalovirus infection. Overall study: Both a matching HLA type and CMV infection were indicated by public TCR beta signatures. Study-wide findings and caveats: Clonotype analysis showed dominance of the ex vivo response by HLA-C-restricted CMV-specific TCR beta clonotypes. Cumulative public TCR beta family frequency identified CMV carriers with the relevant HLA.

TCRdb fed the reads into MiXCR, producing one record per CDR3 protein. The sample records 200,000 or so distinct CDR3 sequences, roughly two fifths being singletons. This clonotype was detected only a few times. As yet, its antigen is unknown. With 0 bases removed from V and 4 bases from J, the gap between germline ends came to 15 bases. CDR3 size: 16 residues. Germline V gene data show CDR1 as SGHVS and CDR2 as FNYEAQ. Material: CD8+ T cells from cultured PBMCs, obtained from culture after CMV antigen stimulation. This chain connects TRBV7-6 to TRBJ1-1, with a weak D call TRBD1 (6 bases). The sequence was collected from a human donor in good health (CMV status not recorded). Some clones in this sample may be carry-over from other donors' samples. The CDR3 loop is CASSLAAKGGSTEAFF. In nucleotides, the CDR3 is TGTGCCAGCAGCTTAGCGGCAAAGGGGGGGAGCACTGAAGCTTTCTTT.